The 23 T cell receptor beta chains given below trace back to one sample, sequenced in a study of cytomegalovirus exposure and HLA in healthy donors. The PCR made use of 60 Vbeta and 13 Jbeta primers. TCRdb's table, derived via immunoSEQ multiplex PCR, lists solely in-frame clones and lacks some. Altogether 26,000 or so clones are present, roughly 73% being singletons, with the ten largest covering approximately 5%. The sequencing sample was made of PBMCs. Every receptor here comes from a male donor in good health and CMV-seronegative.

J is TRBJ1-2 and V is TRBV25-1, with D perhaps TRBD1 (6 bases). CDR3 length: 13 residues. The V gene lost 5 bases and the J gene lost 6 bases, with 13 bases spanning the gap. In germline, CDR1 is MGHDK, CDR2 SYGVNS. The CDR3 coding sequence is TGTGCCAGCAGTCCCGGGACACCGCATGGCTACACCTTC. Encoded protein: CASSPGTPHGYTF.

The V call is TRBV18, the J call TRBJ2-5; D gene ambiguous. The germline V gene encodes CDR1 KGHSH and CDR2 LQKENI. The CDR3 contains 14 residues. The V end was cut by 3 bases, the J end by 2 bases, with 10 bases between. CDR3 nucleotide sequence: TGTGCCAGCTCACCGTCGTACCAGCAAGAGACCCAGTACTTC. Its translation: CASSPSYQQETQYF.

The gene calls are TRBV12-2 and TRBJ2-5; TRBD2 reflects the table's D call only, with no check against the DNA. Near its end, the DNA agrees better with TRBJ2-7, so the J call may be wrong. TRBV12-2 is a pseudogene segment. The CDR3 is made up of 13 amino acids. CDR3 nucleotides: TGTGCAAGTCGCTCCCCGAGCTCCTACGAGCAGTACTTC. Translating it yields CASRSPSSYEQYF.

V and J are TRBV6-6 and TRBJ2-1, with 10 bases aligning to TRBD2. Per the germline V gene, CDR1 is MNHNY and CDR2 is SVGAGI (reference sequence). V shed 2 bases, J shed 9 bases, and the junction held 4 bases outside the gene matches. This CDR3 comprises 14 residues. The CDR3 DNA reads as TGTGCCAGCAGTTACCAGCGGGGGGGCGCTGAGCAGTTCTTC. Protein product: CASSYQRGGAEQFF.

The chain employs TRBV11-2 and TRBJ1-2, with a possible D match to TRBD1 (6 bases). The CDR3 extends over 14 amino acids. Germline loops: CDR1 SGHAT, CDR2 FQNNGV. V gave up 2 bases and J gave up 8 bases, with 15 bases separating them. The CDR3 region has the DNA TGTGCCAGCAGCTTAACAGGGACAAGCCGGGGCTACACCTTC. Amino acids: CASSLTGTSRGYTF.

V and J are TRBV28 and TRBJ1-5, with a tentative D call TRBD1 (6 bases). This CDR3 is built from 19 residues. Looked up from germline, CDR1 is MDHEN and CDR2 is SYDVKM. V was pared by 5 bases and J by 0 bases, with 23 bases between. CDR3 amino acids: CASSTGTPNGLYSNQPQHF. As DNA, the CDR3 is TGTGCCAGCAGTACGGGGACACCGAACGGGTTGTATAGCAATCAGCCCCAGCATTTT.

V is TRBV11-2 and J is TRBJ2-1, with D possibly TRBD2 on 6 matching bases. The CDR3 consists of 15 residues. Trimming pared 5 bases from V and 5 bases from J, leaving 16 bases between. Per the germline V gene, CDR1 is SGHAT and CDR2 is FQNNGV. The DNA for the CDR3 is TGTGCCAGCAGCCCCGGGGCCGGGACTCACAATGAGCAGTTCTTC. The encoded protein is CASSPGAGTHNEQFF.

The gene calls are TRBV5-4 and TRBJ2-3; 14 bases align to TRBD2. Germline V gives CDR1 SGHNT, CDR2 YYREEE (reference sequence). V shed 4 bases, J shed 3 bases, and the junction held 4 bases outside the gene matches. The CDR3 runs to 16 residues. Here the CDR3 reads CASSAGLAGATDTQYF. The CDR3 nucleotides are TGTGCCAGCAGCGCGGGACTAGCGGGAGCAACAGATACGCAGTATTTT.

This clone was seen a few times. V gene TRBV18 combines with J gene TRBJ2-1; 7 positions match TRBD2. The CDR3 length is 15 residues. Germline V lookup: CDR1 KGHSH, CDR2 LQKENI. V shed 2 bases, J shed 4 bases, and the junction held 5 bases outside the gene matches. For the CDR3, the DNA is TGTGCCAGCTCACCAGGGGGGGACTCTTACAATGAGCAGTTCTTC. Amino acid sequence: CASSPGGDSYNEQFF.

This clone occurred a few times. The V and J genes are TRBV9 and TRBJ2-2, with 10 nucleotides matching TRBD1. The CDR3 is 14 amino acids. Germline V lookup: CDR1 SGDLS, CDR2 YYNGEE. J was trimmed by 7 bases and V by 5 bases; bases with no gene match: 5. In DNA form, the CDR3 reads TGTGCCAGCAGTGGACAGGGGGTCGGCGGGGAGCTGTTTTTT. As protein: CASSGQGVGGELFF. The variable domain in full, with the rest retrieved from reference TRBV9 and TRBJ2-2, is DSGVTQTPKHLITATGQRVTLRCSPRSGDLSVYWYQQSLDQGLQFLIQYYNGEERAKGNILERFSAQQFPDLHSELNLSSLELGDSALYFCASSGQGVGGELFFGEGSRLTVL.

For the CDR3, the DNA is TGTGCTAGTCTTAGCTATGGCTACACCTTC. Protein: CASLSYGYTF. V and J are TRBV12-5 and TRBJ1-2, with D uncertain. V was trimmed by 8 bases and J by 4 bases, leaving 5 bases between them. CDR1 is LGHNT, CDR2 FRNRAP, per germline. This CDR3 contains 10 residues.

This chain links TRBV19 with TRBJ2-3; 13 positions agree with TRBD2. V trimming: 11 bases; J trimming: 4 bases; junction bases outside the gene matches: 9. The germline gives CDR1 LNHDA, CDR2 SQIVND (reference sequence). The CDR3 loop spans 15 amino acids. The CDR3 reads CAGPELAGGPDTQYF. DNA of the CDR3: TGTGCCGGTCCCGAACTAGCGGGAGGGCCAGATACGCAGTATTTT.

This chain joins TRBV27 and TRBJ2-2, with 12 positions matching TRBD2. Germline V gene lookup returns CDR1 MNHEY and CDR2 SMNVEV (reference sequence). Trimming at V came to 2 bases and at J to 6 bases, leaving 7 bases not matched to a gene. CDR3 size: 17 residues. Here the CDR3 DNA reads TGTGCCAGCAGTTTAATGACTAGCGGGAGCCTCCCCGGGGAGCTGTTTTTT. The encoded protein is CASSLMTSGSLPGELFF.

The chain uses TRBV6-5 and TRBJ1-1; no definite D call. The germline CDR1 and CDR2 sequences are MNHEY and SVGAGI. The CDR3 loop spans 14 amino acids. Trimming removed 0 bases at V and 6 bases at J, with 11 bases between. The CDR3 DNA follows: TGTGCCAGCAGTTACTCAGCCGGGATCGCTGAAGCTTTCTTT. It yields the protein CASSYSAGIAEAFF.

This rearrangement joins TRBV5-6 to TRBJ2-1; 8 nucleotides line up with TRBD2. The V segment lost 1 base and the J segment 2 bases; nucleotides outside the gene matches: 2. The CDR3 is made up of 15 amino acids. CDR1 is SGHDT and CDR2 is YYEEEE in the germline V gene. The CDR3 sequence: CASSLTGGTYNEQFF. The CDR3, as DNA: TGTGCCAGCAGCTTGACGGGAGGGACCTACAATGAGCAGTTCTTC.

Only a few counts were recorded for this clone. The J gene is TRBJ1-2, the V gene TRBV2; TRBD1 is a possible D gene (6 bases). V was cut by 5 bases and J by 6 bases, with 10 bases left in between. Looked up from germline, CDR1 is SNHLY and CDR2 is FYNNEI. The CDR3 is 12 residues long. CDR3 bases: TGTGCCAGCAGTACGACAGGTGATGGCTACACCTTC. It translates to CASSTTGDGYTF.

The genes are TRBV2 and TRBJ1-5, with D perhaps TRBD1 (5 bases). The V gene lost 8 bases and the J gene lost 4 bases, with 18 bases spanning the gap. The CDR3 runs to 15 residues. CDR1 and CDR2 (germline): SNHLY, FYNNEI. This CDR3 reads CASGLLGVENQPQHF. The CDR3 region has the DNA TGTGCCAGCGGATTGTTAGGGGTGGAGAATCAGCCCCAGCATTTT. Combining the CDR3 with reference TRBV2 and TRBJ1-5 gives the whole variable domain EPEVTQTPSHQVTQMGQEVILRCVPISNHLYFYWYRQILGQKVEFLVSFYNNEISEKSEIFDDQFSVERPDGSNFTLKIRSTKLEDSAMYFCASGLLGVENQPQHFGDGTRLSIL.

The chain has TRBV5-6 and TRBJ2-5; 8 bases map to TRBD2. The CDR3 covers 15 residues. Trimming removed 2 bases from V and 3 bases from J; junction bases left unmatched: 6. In germline, CDR1 is SGHDT, CDR2 YYEEEE. CDR3 in DNA: TGTGCCAGCAGCTTTTTTCCGGGGGGGGAAGAGACCCAGTACTTC. It yields the protein CASSFFPGGEETQYF.

The DNA for the CDR3 is TGTGCCAGCAGTTTACAGGGGGCCCATCAGCCCCAGCATTTT. Amino acids: CASSLQGAHQPQHF. V usage is TRBV28 and J usage is TRBJ1-5, with 8 bases that match TRBD1. The CDR3 totals 14 residues. The V and J ends lost 2 bases and 5 bases, in that order; junction bases with no gene match: 2. Germline CDR1 is MDHEN and CDR2 is SYDVKM. The entire variable domain, with the rest obtained from reference TRBV28 and TRBJ1-5, is as follows: DVKVTQSSRYLVKRTGEKVFLECVQDMDHENMFWYRQDPGLGLRLIYFSYDVKMKEKGDIPEGYSVSREKKERFSLILESASTNQTSMYLCASSLQGAHQPQHFGDGTRLSIL.

The sample holds one count of this clone. The chain is built from TRBV2 and TRBJ1-1; 8 bases are shared with TRBD1. V trimming: 2 bases; J trimming: 5 bases; junction bases outside the gene matches: 4. Germline lookup yields CDR1 SNHLY and CDR2 FYNNEI. This CDR3 contains 14 residues. CDR3 coding DNA: TGTGCCAGCAGTGAACAGGACAGGGTTACTGAAGCTTTCTTT. It specifies CASSEQDRVTEAFF.

The chain uses TRBV6-1 and TRBJ1-6, with D maybe TRBD1 (5 bases). Germline V gives CDR1 MNHNS, CDR2 SASEGT. The length of the CDR3 is 14 residues. The germline V and J ends were trimmed by 8 bases and 8 bases, with 16 bases remaining between them. DNA of the CDR3: TGTGCCAGCGGGTCAGGGCCCGAGCATTCACCCCTCCACTTT. This gives the protein CASGSGPEHSPLHF.

The chain employs TRBV6-6 and TRBJ1-3; no reliable D call. The germline CDR1 and CDR2 sequences are MNHNY and SVGAGI (reference sequence). This CDR3 spans 14 amino acids. The V gene lost 0 bases and the J gene lost 4 bases, with 7 bases spanning the gap. CDR3 protein: CASSYSAGGNTIYF. The CDR3 region has the DNA TGTGCCAGCAGTTACTCGGCAGGAGGAAACACCATATATTTT.

This clone has only one observation. The chain employs TRBV19 and TRBJ1-2, with 7 bases fitting TRBD1. The CDR3 consists of 13 residues. The V gene's germline CDR1 is LNHDA and CDR2 SQIVND (reference sequence). The V gene end was trimmed by 3 bases and the J gene end by 8 bases; junction bases not matched to a gene: 6. DNA of the CDR3: TGTGCCAGTAGTATCGGGACAGCGGGCGGCTACACCTTC. Translated, it gives CASSIGTAGGYTF.